This T cell receptor beta chain is drawn from a study of blood T cell repertoires in COVID-19. Study in general: Researchers got acute and convalescent COVID-19 samples from the United States, Italy and Spain.

Original processing notes: Reference gene primer amplification yielded estimated nucleated cell counts. Sequenced by immunoSEQ multiplex PCR; TCRdb stores in-frame clones only, minus some. V, J and clone size derive from that table, while D and trimming were established from the DNA sequence. The sample consists of a few hundred thousand clones, 65% to 85% of them appearing once. What was sequenced was peripheral blood. This clonotype was sampled from an older woman with acute or convalescent COVID-19.

For the CDR3, the DNA is TGTGCCAGCAATATGGGACAGGGAGAATCACCCCTCCACTTT. Translated: CASNMGQGESPLHF. The genes are TRBV6-6 and TRBJ1-6, with 9 positions matching TRBD1. The V gene end was trimmed by 7 bases and the J gene end by 10 bases; junction bases not matched to a gene: 8. The CDR3 has 14 amino acids. Germline V gene data show CDR1 as MNHNY and CDR2 as SVGAGI (reference sequence).